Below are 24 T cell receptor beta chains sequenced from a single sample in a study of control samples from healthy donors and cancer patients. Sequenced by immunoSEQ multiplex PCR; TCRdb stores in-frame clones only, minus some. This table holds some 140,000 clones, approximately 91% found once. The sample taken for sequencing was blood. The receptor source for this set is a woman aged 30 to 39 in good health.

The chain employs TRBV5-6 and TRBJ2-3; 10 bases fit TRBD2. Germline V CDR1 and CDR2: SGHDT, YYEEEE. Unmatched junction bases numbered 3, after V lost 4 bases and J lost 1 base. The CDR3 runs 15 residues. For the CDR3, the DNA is TGTGCCAGCAGCCTCGGACTAGCGGGCACAGATACGCAGTATTTT. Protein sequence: CASSLGLAGTDTQYF.

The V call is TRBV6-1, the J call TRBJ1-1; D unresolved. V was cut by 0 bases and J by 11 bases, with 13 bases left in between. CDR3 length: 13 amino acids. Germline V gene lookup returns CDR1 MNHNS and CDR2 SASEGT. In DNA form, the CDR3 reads TGTGCCAGCAGTGAAGCAGGCCAGGATGGCGCTTTCTTT. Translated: CASSEAGQDGAFF.

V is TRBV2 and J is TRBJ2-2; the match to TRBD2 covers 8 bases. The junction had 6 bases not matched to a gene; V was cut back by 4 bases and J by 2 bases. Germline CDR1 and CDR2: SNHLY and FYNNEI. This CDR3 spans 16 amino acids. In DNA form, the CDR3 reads TGTGCCAGCAGTGCTAGGACTAGCCGAAACACCGGGGAGCTGTTTTTT. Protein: CASSARTSRNTGELFF.

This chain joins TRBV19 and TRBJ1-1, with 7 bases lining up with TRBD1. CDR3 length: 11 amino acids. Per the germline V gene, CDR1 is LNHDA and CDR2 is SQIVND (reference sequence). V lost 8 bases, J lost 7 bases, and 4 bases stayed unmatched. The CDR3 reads CASPSGGEAFF. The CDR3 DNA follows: TGTGCCAGTCCTTCAGGGGGTGAAGCTTTCTTT.

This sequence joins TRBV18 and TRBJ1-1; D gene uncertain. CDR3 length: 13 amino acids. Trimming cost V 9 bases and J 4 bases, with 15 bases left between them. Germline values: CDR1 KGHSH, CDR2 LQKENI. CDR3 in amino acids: CASRVDKGTEAFF. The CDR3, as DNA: TGTGCCAGTCGGGTGGATAAAGGCACTGAAGCTTTCTTT.

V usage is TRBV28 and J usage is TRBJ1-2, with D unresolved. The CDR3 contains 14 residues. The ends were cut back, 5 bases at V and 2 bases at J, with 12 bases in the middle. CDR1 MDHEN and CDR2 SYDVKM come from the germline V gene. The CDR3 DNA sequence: TGTGCCAGCAGTAAGTCCGGGATAAACTATGGCTACACCTTC. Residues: CASSKSGINYGYTF.

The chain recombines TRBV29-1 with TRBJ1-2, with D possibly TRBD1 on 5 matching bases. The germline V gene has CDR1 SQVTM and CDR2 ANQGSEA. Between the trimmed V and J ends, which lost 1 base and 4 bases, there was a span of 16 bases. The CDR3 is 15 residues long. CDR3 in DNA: TGCAGCGTTGAAGTGAGGGGAAGGGGAGGCTATGGCTACACCTTC. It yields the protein CSVEVRGRGGYGYTF.

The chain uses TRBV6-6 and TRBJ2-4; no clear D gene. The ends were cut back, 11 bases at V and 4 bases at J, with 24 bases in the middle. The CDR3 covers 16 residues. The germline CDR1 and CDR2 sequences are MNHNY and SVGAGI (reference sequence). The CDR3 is CAARALVPVGKNIQYF. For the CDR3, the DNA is TGTGCCGCCCGTGCTCTCGTTCCAGTGGGAAAAAACATTCAGTACTTC.

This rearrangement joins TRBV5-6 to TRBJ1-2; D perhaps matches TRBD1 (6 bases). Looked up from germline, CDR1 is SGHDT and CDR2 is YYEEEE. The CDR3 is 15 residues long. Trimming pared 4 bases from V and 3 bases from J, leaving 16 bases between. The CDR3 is CASSGDRTLDYGYTF. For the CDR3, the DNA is TGTGCCAGCAGCGGAGACAGGACCCTCGACTATGGCTACACCTTC.

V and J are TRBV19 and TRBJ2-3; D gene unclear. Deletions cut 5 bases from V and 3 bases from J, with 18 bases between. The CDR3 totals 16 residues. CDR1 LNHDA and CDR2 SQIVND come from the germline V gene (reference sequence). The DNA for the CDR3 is TGTGCCAGTAGTTTAAACGGGCCATTGTCGACAGATACGCAGTATTTT. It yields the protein CASSLNGPLSTDTQYF.

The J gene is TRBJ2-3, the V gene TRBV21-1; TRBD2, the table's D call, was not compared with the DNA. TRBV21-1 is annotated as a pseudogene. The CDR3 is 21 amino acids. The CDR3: CASSKAPRLAGGTFITDTQYF. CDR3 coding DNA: TGTGCCAGCAGCAAAGCGCCACGCCTAGCGGGAGGGACCTTTATCACAGATACGCAGTATTTT.

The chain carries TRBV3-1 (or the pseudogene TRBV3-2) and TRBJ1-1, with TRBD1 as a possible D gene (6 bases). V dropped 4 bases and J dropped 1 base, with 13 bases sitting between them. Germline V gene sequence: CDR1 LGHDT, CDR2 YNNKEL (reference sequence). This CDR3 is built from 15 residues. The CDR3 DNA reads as TGTGCCAGCAGCCTAGGACCGGGGGCGAACACTGAAGCTTTCTTT. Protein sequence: CASSLGPGANTEAFF.

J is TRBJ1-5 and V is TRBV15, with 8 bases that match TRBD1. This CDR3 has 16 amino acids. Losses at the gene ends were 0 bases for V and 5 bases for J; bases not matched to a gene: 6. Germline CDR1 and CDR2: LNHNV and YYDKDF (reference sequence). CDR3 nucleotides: TGTGCCACCAGCAGAGATCTTGAACAGGGGGATCAGCCCCAGCATTTT. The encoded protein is CATSRDLEQGDQPQHF.

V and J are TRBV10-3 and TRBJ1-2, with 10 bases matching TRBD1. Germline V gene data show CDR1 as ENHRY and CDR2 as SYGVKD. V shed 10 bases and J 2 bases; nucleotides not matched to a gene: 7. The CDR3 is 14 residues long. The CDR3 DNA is TGTGCCACACGACAGGGGGCCAGAAACTATGGCTACACCTTC. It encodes CATRQGARNYGYTF.

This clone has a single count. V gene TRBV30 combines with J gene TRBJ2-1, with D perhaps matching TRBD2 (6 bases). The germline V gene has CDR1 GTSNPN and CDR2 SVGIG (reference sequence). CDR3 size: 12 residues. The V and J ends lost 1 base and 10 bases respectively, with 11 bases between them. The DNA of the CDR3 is TGTGCCTGGAGTGACTTTGGAGGGGAGCAGTTCTTC. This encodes CAWSDFGGEQFF.

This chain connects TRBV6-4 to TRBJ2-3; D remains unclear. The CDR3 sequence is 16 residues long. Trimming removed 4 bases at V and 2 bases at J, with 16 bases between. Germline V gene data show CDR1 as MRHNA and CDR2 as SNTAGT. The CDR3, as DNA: TGTGCCAGCAGTGTGTCCGCCGGAACCTACACAGATACGCAGTATTTT. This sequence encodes CASSVSAGTYTDTQYF.

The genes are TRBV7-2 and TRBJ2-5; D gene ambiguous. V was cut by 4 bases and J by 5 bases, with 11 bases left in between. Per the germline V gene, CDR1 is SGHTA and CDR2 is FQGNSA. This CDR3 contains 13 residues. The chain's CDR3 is CASSSVVLETQYF. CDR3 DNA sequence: TGTGCCAGCAGCTCCGTTGTCTTGGAGACCCAGTACTTC.

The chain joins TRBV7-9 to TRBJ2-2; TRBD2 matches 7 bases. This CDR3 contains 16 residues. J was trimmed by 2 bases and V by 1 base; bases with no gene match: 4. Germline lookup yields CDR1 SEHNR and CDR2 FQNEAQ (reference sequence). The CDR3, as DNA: TGTGCCAGCAGCTTAGAAGCGGGATCCAACACCGGGGAGCTGTTTTTT. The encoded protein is CASSLEAGSNTGELFF. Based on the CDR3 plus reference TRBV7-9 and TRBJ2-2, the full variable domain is DTGVSQNPRHKITKRGQNVTFRCDPISEHNRLYWYRQTLGQGPEFLTYFQNEAQLEKSRLLSDRFSAERPKGSFSTLEIQRTEQGDSAMYLCASSLEAGSNTGELFFGEGSRLTVL.

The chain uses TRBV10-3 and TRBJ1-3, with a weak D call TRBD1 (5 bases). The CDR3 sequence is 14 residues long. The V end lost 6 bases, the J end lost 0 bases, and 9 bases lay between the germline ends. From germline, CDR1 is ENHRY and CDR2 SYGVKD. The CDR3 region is CAISRESSGNTIYF. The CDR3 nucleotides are TGTGCCATCAGCAGGGAGAGCTCTGGAAACACCATATATTTT.

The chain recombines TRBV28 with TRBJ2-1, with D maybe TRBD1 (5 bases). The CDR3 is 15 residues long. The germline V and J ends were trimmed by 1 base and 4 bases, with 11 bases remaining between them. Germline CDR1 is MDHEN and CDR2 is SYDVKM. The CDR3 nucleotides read TGTGCCAGCAGTTTATTGGTGGGGCATTACAATGAGCAGTTCTTC. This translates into CASSLLVGHYNEQFF.

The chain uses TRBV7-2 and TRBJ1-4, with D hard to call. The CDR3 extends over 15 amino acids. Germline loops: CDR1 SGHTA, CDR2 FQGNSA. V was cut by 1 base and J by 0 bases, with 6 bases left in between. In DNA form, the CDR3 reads TGTGCCAGCAGCTTAGAAACTGCAACTAATGAAAAACTGTTTTTT. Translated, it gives CASSLETATNEKLFF.

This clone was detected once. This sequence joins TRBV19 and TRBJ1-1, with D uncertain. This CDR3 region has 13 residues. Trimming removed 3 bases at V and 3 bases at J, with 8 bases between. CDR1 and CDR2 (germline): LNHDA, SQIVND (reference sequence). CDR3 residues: CASSIQDDTEAFF. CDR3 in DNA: TGTGCCAGTAGTATTCAGGACGACACTGAAGCTTTCTTT.

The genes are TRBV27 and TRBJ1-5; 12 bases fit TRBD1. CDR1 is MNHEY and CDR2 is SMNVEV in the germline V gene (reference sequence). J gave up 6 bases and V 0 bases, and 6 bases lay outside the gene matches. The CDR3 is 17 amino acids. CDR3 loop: CASSLSGTGGRGQPQHF. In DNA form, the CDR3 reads TGTGCCAGCAGTTTATCAGGGACAGGGGGCAGAGGTCAGCCCCAGCATTTT.

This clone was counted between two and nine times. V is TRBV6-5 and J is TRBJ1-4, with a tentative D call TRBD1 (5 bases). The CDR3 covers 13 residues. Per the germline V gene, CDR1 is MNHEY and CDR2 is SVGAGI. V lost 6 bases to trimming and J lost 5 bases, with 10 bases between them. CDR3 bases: TGTGCCAGCAGACGACAGCAGAATGAAAAACTGTTTTTT. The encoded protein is CASRRQQNEKLFF.